The sample holds one count of the clone carrying this T cell receptor beta chain. These data belong to a study of blood T cell repertoires in COVID-19. Overall study context: The origin of the acute and convalescent COVID-19 samples was the United States, Italy and Spain. In each case, the material was cDNA or gDNA derived from T cells, B-cell-depleted T cells, or PBMCs.

From germline, CDR1 is ENHRY and CDR2 SYGVKD. This CDR3 is 18 amino acids long. V trimming: 4 bases; J trimming: 0 bases; junction bases outside the gene matches: 11. Some clones are missing from TCRdb's copy, which holds only in-frame ones; the method was immunoSEQ multiplex PCR. The data show under 400,000 clones, approximately 90% seen once. Seattle's enrolled individuals joined amid active infection and were then monitored longitudinally. The chain carries TRBV10-3 and TRBJ2-3; TRBD1 aligns across 9 bases. The TCR originated in a woman aged 60-75 years with COVID-19, enrolled during active disease. Sequenced sample: peripheral blood. Here the CDR3 DNA reads TGTGCCATCAGTGGGCGACAGGGGGTCGTTTCTAGCACAGATACGCAGTATTTT. Its translation: CAISGRQGVVSSTDTQYF.